This T cell receptor beta chain was obtained from a study of resident and recirculating memory T cells in vitiligo. About the research overall: Shave-biopsy epidermis from lesional and nonlesional skin was sequenced alongside PBMCs. The samples were homogenized without cell sorting before genomic DNA extraction. Study conclusions and caveats: Different lesions suggested infiltration by different T cell clones.

Between the trimmed V and J ends, which lost 0 bases and 2 bases, there was a span of 5 bases. The CDR3 has 13 residues. The germline V gene has CDR1 SGHDT and CDR2 YYEEEE. As regards this clone: Its antigen is still unknown.

Measured with immunoSEQ multiplex PCR; TCRdb has only the in-frame clones, and not every one. The repertoire holds around 43,000 clones, with roughly 91% as singletons. The chain joins TRBV5-6 to TRBJ1-1, with D hard to call. The sequence was obtained from a male donor with vitiligo. Sequenced: blood. CDR3 sequence (DNA): TGTGCCAGCAGCTTGGCAGGAAACACTGAAGCTTTCTTT. It yields the protein CASSLAGNTEAFF.